Reported below is one T cell receptor beta chain. Its target is unknown. The data belong to a study of blood T cells in healthy people across ages. Findings and limits, study-wide: Measured against age, TCR beta diversity per million T cells decreased in a roughly linear manner. Unsorted PBMCs blocked a conclusive comparison of naive and antigen-experienced cells.

A second PCR, run for about 7 to 11 cycles, used a sample-barcoded 5' primer plus a J-beta primer mix. TCRdb reprocessed the 5' RACE reads via MiXCR and lists one record per CDR3 protein. This repertoire shows roughly 410,000 distinct CDR3 sequences, approximately 47% found once; its top ten account for under 65%. The authors extracted at least 5.5 micrograms of total RNA per sample. The V gene lost 0 bases and the J gene lost 6 bases, with 7 bases spanning the gap. CDR1 is DFQATT, CDR2 SNEGSKA, per germline (reference sequence). The length of the CDR3 is 12 residues. The chain links TRBV20-1 to TRBJ2-3; D is undetermined. The TCR sequence derives from a man in his 60s in good health. The specimen sequenced was blood. The CDR3 is CSAREGGDTQYF. CDR3 bases: TGCAGTGCTAGAGAGGGCGGTGATACGCAGTATTTT.